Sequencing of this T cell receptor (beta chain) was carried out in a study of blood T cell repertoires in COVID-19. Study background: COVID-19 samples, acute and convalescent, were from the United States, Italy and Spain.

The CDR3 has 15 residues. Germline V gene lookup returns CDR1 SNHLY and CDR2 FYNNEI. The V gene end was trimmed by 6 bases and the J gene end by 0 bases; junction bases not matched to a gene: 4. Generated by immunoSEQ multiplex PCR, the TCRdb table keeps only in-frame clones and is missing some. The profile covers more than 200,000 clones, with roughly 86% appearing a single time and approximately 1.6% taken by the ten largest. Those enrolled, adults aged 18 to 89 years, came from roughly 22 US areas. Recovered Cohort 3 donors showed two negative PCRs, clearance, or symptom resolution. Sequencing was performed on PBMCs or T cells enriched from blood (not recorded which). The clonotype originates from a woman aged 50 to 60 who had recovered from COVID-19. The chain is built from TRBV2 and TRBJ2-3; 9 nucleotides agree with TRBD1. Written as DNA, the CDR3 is TGTGCCAGCAGGGAACAGGGGGCCAGCACAGATACGCAGTATTTT. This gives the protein CASREQGASTDTQYF.